This is a list of T cell receptor beta chains from one sample in a study of human versus mouse CDR3 diversity and MHC coevolution. The assay was immunoSEQ multiplex PCR, and TCRdb's table has in-frame clones only and misses some. The sample yields some 60,000 clones, about 94% seen once. The sequencing sample was made of naive CD4+ T cells from blood. These TCRs come from a person aged 60 to 70 in good health. Each CDR3 is given with its conserved first and last residue. The D gene is left open where the match is weak. Some rows have no size entry. The others give once, few or many, or a class for an expanded clone.

j_call v_call d_call clone_size cdr3_aa cdr3_nt
TRBJ2-1 TRBV6-1 - - CASSEALGGYNEQFF TGTGCCAGCAGTGAAGCGTTAGGGGGCTACAATGAGCAGTTCTTC
TRBJ2-1 TRBV2 TRBD2 once CASSETSGPYNEQFF TGTGCCAGCAGTGAGACTAGCGGACCCTACAATGAGCAGTTCTTC
TRBJ1-4 TRBV6-6 - - CASSLDSSNEKLFF TGTGCCAGCAGTCTGGACAGCTCTAATGAAAAACTGTTTTTT
TRBJ1-1 TRBV5-1 - - CASSLVPGPTEAFF TGCGCCAGCAGCTTGGTGCCAGGGCCCACTGAAGCTTTCTTT
TRBJ1-1 TRBV6-5 TRBD1 - CASSRSPGQTEAFF TGTGCCAGCAGTCGGTCCCCGGGACAGACGGAAGCTTTCTTT
TRBJ2-5 TRBV9 - - CASSPDLSGIQETQYF TGTGCCAGCAGCCCTGACCTTTCGGGGATCCAAGAGACCCAGTACTTC
TRBJ1-2 TRBV29-1 TRBD1 - CSVGAGTAYGYTF TGCAGCGTTGGGGCGGGGACAGCCTATGGCTACACCTTC
TRBJ1-1 TRBV11-2 - - CASSRGGGATEAFF TGTGCCAGCAGCCGCGGGGGAGGGGCAACTGAAGCTTTCTTT
TRBJ2-2 TRBV7-6 TRBD1 - CASSLARTGAGELFF TGTGCCAGCAGCTTAGCGCGGACAGGGGCCGGGGAGCTGTTTTTT
TRBJ2-3 TRBV5-1 TRBD2 - CASSLGSSGRLDTQYF TGCGCCAGCAGCTTGGGGTCTAGCGGGAGATTAGATACGCAGTATTTT
TRBJ2-1 TRBV6-5 - - CASSYSTGFNEQFF TGTGCCAGCAGTTACTCCACAGGTTTCAATGAGCAGTTCTTC
TRBJ2-7 TRBV7-9 TRBD2 - CASSPRTSAYEQYF TGTGCCAGCAGCCCTCGGACTAGCGCTTACGAGCAGTACTTC
TRBJ2-7 TRBV4-1 TRBD1 - CASSQETGEGYEQYF TGCGCCAGCAGCCAAGAGACAGGGGAAGGCTACGAGCAGTACTTC
TRBJ2-1 TRBV27 - - CASSLSIETREQFF TGTGCCAGCAGTTTATCGATAGAGACGAGGGAGCAGTTCTTC
TRBJ2-5 TRBV19 - - CASSSGGGVETQYF TGTGCCAGTAGTTCCGGCGGCGGGGTCGAGACCCAGTACTTC
TRBJ1-2 TRBV2 - once CASSEERPYGYTF TGTGCCAGCAGTGAAGAGCGCCCCTATGGCTACACCTTC
TRBJ1-2 TRBV6-5 - once CASSRTGDGYTF TGTGCCAGCAGCAGAACGGGGGATGGCTACACCTTC
TRBJ2-3 TRBV6-6 TRBD2 - CASLGTSGSTDTQYF TGTGCCAGCCTCGGGACTAGCGGCAGCACAGATACGCAGTATTTT
TRBJ2-7 TRBV6-6 TRBD2 few CASSLGGGGQYF TGTGCCAGCAGTTTGGGCGGCGGGGGGCAGTACTTC
TRBJ2-5 TRBV11-1 - - CASSFAGAEETQYF TGTGCCAGCAGCTTCGCCGGTGCTGAGGAGACCCAGTACTTC
TRBJ1-2 TRBV6-4 - - CASSEEQASYGYTF TGTGCCAGCAGTGAGGAACAGGCGAGCTATGGCTACACCTTC
TRBJ2-2 TRBV11-3 TRBD1 - CASSLRGPNTGELFF TGTGCCAGCAGCTTAAGGGGGCCGAACACCGGGGAGCTGTTTTTT
TRBJ2-3 TRBV13 TRBD2 - CASSLNRLAGATDTQYF TGTGCCAGCAGCCTAAACCGACTAGCGGGAGCAACAGATACGCAGTATTTT
TRBJ2-7 TRBV5-1 - - CASSLLGGRLSYEQYF TGCGCCAGCAGCTTGCTTGGGGGGAGACTCTCCTACGAGCAGTACTTC
TRBJ2-7 TRBV9 TRBD2 - CASSVEGSGSYEQYF TGTGCCAGCAGCGTAGAAGGTAGCGGGAGCTACGAGCAGTACTTC
TRBJ2-7 TRBV10-2 - once CASSVLADYEQYF TGCGCCAGCAGTGTACTAGCAGACTACGAGCAGTACTTC
TRBJ2-2 TRBV9 - - CASSGAGARASGELFF TGTGCCAGCAGTGGGGCGGGGGCTCGAGCAAGCGGGGAGCTGTTTTTT
TRBJ2-1 TRBV9 TRBD2 - CASSVGTGGSSYNEQFF TGTGCCAGCAGCGTAGGGACGGGAGGTAGCTCCTACAATGAGCAGTTCTTC
TRBJ2-3 TRBV7-9 - - CASSFRTDTDTQYF TGTGCCAGCAGCTTCCGGACTGACACAGATACGCAGTATTTT
TRBJ1-2 TRBV5-1 - - CASSLESGVARGYTF TGCGCCAGCAGCTTGGAATCGGGGGTGGCGAGGGGCTACACCTTC
TRBJ2-7 TRBV6-1 TRBD2 - CASSSSGSYEQYF TGTGCCAGCAGTAGTAGCGGGAGCTACGAGCAGTACTTC
TRBJ2-5 TRBV18 TRBD1 - CASSLGQGEGETQYF TGTGCCAGCTCACTCGGACAGGGTGAAGGGGAGACCCAGTACTTC
TRBJ2-7 TRBV6-1 TRBD2 - CASSELGLAGATVQYF TGTGCCAGCAGTGAATTGGGACTAGCGGGAGCAACTGTGCAGTACTTC
TRBJ2-5 TRBV2 - - CASSEARQRQETQYF TGTGCCAGCAGTGAAGCGCGGCAGAGACAAGAGACCCAGTACTTC
TRBJ1-1 TRBV5-4 - - CASSLAGALDTEAFF TGTGCCAGCAGCTTGGCTGGGGCGCTGGACACTGAAGCTTTCTTT
TRBJ2-5 TRBV6-5 - - CAVTRGETQYF TGTGCCGTAACGAGAGGAGAGACCCAGTACTTC
TRBJ2-5 TRBV5-1 - - CASSATGRERETQYF TGCGCCAGCAGCGCCACAGGGCGGGAGAGGGAGACCCAGTACTTC
TRBJ1-6 TRBV2 TRBD1 - CASSEDRGGFSPLHF TGTGCCAGCAGTGAAGACAGGGGTGGTTTCTCACCCCTCCACTTT
TRBJ2-6 TRBV5-1 - - CTSSLGSGTSPTGANVLTF TGCACCAGCAGCTTGGGCTCCGGGACAAGCCCCACTGGGGCCAACGTCCTGACTTTC
TRBJ1-2 TRBV18 TRBD1 - CASSPMTGQIYGYTF TGTGCCAGCTCACCAATGACGGGACAGATCTATGGCTACACCTTC
TRBJ2-2 TRBV27 - - CASRLSAGELFF TGTGCCAGCAGGCTTTCGGCCGGGGAGCTGTTTTTT
TRBJ2-7 TRBV11-2 TRBD2 - CASSPRLAGAAGF TGTGCCAGCAGCCCCCGTTTAGCGGGGGCGGCGGGATTC
TRBJ1-1 TRBV29-1 - - CSVEMGVGGAFF TGCAGCGTTGAAATGGGGGTGGGGGGAGCTTTCTTT
TRBJ2-7 TRBV28 TRBD2 - CASINSGNAYEQYF TGTGCCAGCATTAATAGCGGGAATGCCTACGAGCAGTACTTC
TRBJ2-3 TRBV11-3 TRBD2 - CASGRYSGGRLGTDTQYF TGTGCCAGCGGTCGGTATAGCGGGGGCCGATTGGGCACAGATACGCAGTATTTT
TRBJ2-3 TRBV5-5 TRBD2 - CASSQGLAGLDTQYF TGTGCCAGCAGCCAAGGACTAGCGGGACTTGATACGCAGTATTTT
TRBJ1-1 TRBV15 - - CAPTTVVNTEAFF TGTGCCCCTACCACTGTGGTGAACACTGAAGCTTTCTTT
TRBJ2-7 TRBV19 TRBD1 - CASSLRDRDSYEQYF TGTGCCAGTAGTCTCCGGGACAGGGACTCCTACGAGCAGTACTTC
TRBJ1-4 TRBV6-5 TRBD1 few CASSYSRTGAEKLFF TGTGCCAGCAGTTACAGCCGGACAGGGGCGGAAAAACTGTTTTTT
TRBJ1-1 TRBV5-1 - - CASSLEGPGNTEAFF TGCGCCAGCAGCTTGGAGGGGCCCGGGAACACTGAAGCTTTCTTT
TRBJ2-5 TRBV7-7 TRBD2 - CASSLGGTSGRAKKETQYF TGTGCCAGCAGCCTCGGAGGGACTAGCGGGAGGGCAAAAAAAGAGACCCAGTACTTC
TRBJ2-5 TRBV6-5 - - CASSYSASVETQYF TGTGCCAGCAGTTACTCGGCTAGCGTCGAGACCCAGTACTTC